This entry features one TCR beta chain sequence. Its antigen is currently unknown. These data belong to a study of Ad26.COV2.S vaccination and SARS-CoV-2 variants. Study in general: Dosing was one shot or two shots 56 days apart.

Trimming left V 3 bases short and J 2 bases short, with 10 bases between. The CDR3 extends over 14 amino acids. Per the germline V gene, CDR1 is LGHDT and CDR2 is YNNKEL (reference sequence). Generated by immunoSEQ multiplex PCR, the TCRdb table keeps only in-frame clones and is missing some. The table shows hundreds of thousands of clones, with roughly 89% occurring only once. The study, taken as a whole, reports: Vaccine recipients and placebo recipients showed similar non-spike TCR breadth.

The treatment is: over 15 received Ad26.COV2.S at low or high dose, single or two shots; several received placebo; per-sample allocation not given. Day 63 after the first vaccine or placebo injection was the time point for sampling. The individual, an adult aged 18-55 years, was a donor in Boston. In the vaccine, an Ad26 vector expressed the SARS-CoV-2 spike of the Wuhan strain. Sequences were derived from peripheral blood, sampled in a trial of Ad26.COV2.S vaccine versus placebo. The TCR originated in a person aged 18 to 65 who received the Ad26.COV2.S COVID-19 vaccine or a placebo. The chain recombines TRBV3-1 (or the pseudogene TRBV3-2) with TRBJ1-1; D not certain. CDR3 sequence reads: CASSQGLSNTEAFF. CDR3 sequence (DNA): TGTGCCAGCAGCCAGGGCCTTTCTAACACTGAAGCTTTCTTT.